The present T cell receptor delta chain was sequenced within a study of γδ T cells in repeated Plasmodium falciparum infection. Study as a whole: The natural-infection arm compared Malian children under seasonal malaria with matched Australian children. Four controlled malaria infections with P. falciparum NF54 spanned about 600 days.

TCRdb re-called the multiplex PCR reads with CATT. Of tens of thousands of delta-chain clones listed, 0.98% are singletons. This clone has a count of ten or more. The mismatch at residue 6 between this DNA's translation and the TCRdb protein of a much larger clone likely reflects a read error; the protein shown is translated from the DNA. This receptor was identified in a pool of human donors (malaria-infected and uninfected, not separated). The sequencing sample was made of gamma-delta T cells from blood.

The CDR3 loop reads CACYTALGDTQYTDKLIF. Written as DNA, the CDR3 is TGTGCCTGTTATACCGCACTGGGGGATACTCAGTACACCGATAAACTCATCTTT. The J gene is TRDJ1, the V gene TRDV2, with 12 bases aligning to TRDD3. The J gene, missing from TCRdb, was assigned here through DNA to germline matching. The CDR3 is made up of 18 amino acids. The V gene's germline CDR1 is GEAIGNYY and CDR2 EKD. The trim removed 6 bases at V and 0 bases at J, leaving 13 bases unmatched.